One sample yielded the 15 T cell receptor beta chains listed below, sequenced in a study of blood T cell repertoires in COVID-19. TCRdb keeps only in-frame clones here, not all; method: immunoSEQ multiplex PCR. The table has 140,000 to 150,000 clones, more than 85% seen once. The sample consisted of peripheral blood. Source of these receptors: a man aged 60-69 years with active or convalescent COVID-19.

This sequence joins TRBV6-5 and TRBJ1-1; perhaps TRBD1 as D (6 bases). V lost 0 bases, J lost 4 bases, and 12 bases lay in between. Looked up from germline, CDR1 is MNHEY and CDR2 is SVGAGI. The CDR3 contains 15 residues. In DNA form, the CDR3 reads TGTGCCAGCAGTTACTCGGGCAGGGGCCCCACTGAAGCTTTCTTT. It codes for CASSYSGRGPTEAFF.

V and J are TRBV30 and TRBJ2-2; D may be TRBD1 (6 bases). Germline lookup yields CDR1 GTSNPN and CDR2 SVGIG (reference sequence). Trimming shortened V by 5 bases and J by 4 bases, and 14 bases separated the two germline ends. CDR3 length: 14 residues. The CDR3 is CAWDTGTRTGELFF. The CDR3, as DNA: TGTGCCTGGGATACAGGGACCCGCACCGGGGAGCTGTTTTTT.

The J gene is TRBJ2-5, the V gene TRBV2; 9 bases are a match to TRBD2. V trimming: 4 bases; J trimming: 3 bases; junction bases outside the gene matches: 3. The CDR3 runs 14 residues. Germline V lookup: CDR1 SNHLY, CDR2 FYNNEI. CDR3 residues: CASSGGLAEETQYF. The CDR3 region has the DNA TGTGCCAGCAGTGGGGGACTAGCTGAAGAGACCCAGTACTTC.

The rearrangement links TRBV7-2 to TRBJ2-3; 10 nucleotides agree with TRBD2. The CDR3 length is 16 residues. J gave up 6 bases and V 4 bases, and 10 bases lay outside the gene matches. Germline V gene sequence: CDR1 SGHTA, CDR2 FQGNSA. The DNA of the CDR3 is TGTGCCAGCAGCTCGTTGAGCGGGGGGGCCCGGGATACGCAGTATTTT. This sequence encodes CASSSLSGGARDTQYF.

The chain is built from TRBV6-5 and TRBJ2-7; possible D gene TRBD2, 5 bases. From germline, CDR1 is MNHEY and CDR2 SVGAGI. V lost 6 bases and J 0 bases, leaving 15 bases between the germline ends. This CDR3 region has 15 residues. The chain's CDR3 is CASSSRLLYSYEQYF. CDR3 bases: TGTGCCAGCAGCTCACGACTACTCTACTCCTACGAGCAGTACTTC.

The chain has TRBV7-2 and TRBJ2-2; tentatively, D is TRBD2 (6 bases). The CDR3 covers 15 residues. Germline V lookup: CDR1 SGHTA, CDR2 FQGNSA. Between the trimmed V and J ends, which lost 6 bases and 5 bases, there was a span of 16 bases. The CDR3 bases are TGTGCCAGCAGTTTTCAGGGAGGCGAGACCGGGGAGCTGTTTTTT. Translation gives CASSFQGGETGELFF. The full variable domain, rest sourced from reference TRBV7-2 and TRBJ2-2, is GAGVSQSPSNKVTEKGKDVELRCDPISGHTALYWYRQSLGQGLEFLIYFQGNSAPDKSGLPSDRFSAERTGGSVSTLTIQRTQQEDSAVYLCASSFQGGETGELFFGEGSRLTVL.

This chain joins TRBV4-1 and TRBJ2-1; no firm D call. Germline lookup yields CDR1 MGHRA and CDR2 YSYEKL. Trimming removed 0 bases from V and 9 bases from J, with 12 bases in between. The length of the CDR3 is 14 residues. As DNA, the CDR3 is TGCGCCAGCAGCCAAGATATGGTGGCCAGTGAGCAGTTCTTC. Translation gives CASSQDMVASEQFF.

The chain recombines TRBV14 with TRBJ1-5; D gene uncertain. The V gene lost 1 base and the J gene lost 5 bases, with 15 bases spanning the gap. The CDR3 is made up of 16 amino acids. The V gene's germline CDR1 is SGHDN and CDR2 FVKESK. The DNA for the CDR3 is TGTGCCAGCAGCCAAGGGGGAGGCAGCCGCTATCAGCCCCAGCATTTT. Protein: CASSQGGGSRYQPQHF.

The chain recombines TRBV28 with TRBJ1-5; D remains ambiguous. The germline CDR1 and CDR2 sequences are MDHEN and SYDVKM. With 0 bases removed from V and 6 bases from J, the gap between germline ends came to 12 bases. CDR3 size: 15 residues. This CDR3 is CASSLWAGEGQPQHF. The DNA of the CDR3 is TGTGCCAGCAGTTTATGGGCAGGAGAGGGTCAGCCCCAGCATTTT. The full variable domain, rest sourced from reference TRBV28 and TRBJ1-5, is DVKVTQSSRYLVKRTGEKVFLECVQDMDHENMFWYRQDPGLGLRLIYFSYDVKMKEKGDIPEGYSVSREKKERFSLILESASTNQTSMYLCASSLWAGEGQPQHFGDGTRLSIL.

The CDR3 protein is CASSPHTTGNYGYTF. CDR3 sequence (DNA): TGTGCCAGCAGCCCCCACACAACAGGGAACTATGGCTACACCTTC. V and J are TRBV28 and TRBJ1-2, with D perhaps TRBD1 (6 bases). This CDR3 has 15 amino acids. The ends were cut back, 6 bases at V and 2 bases at J, with 16 bases in the middle. The V gene's germline CDR1 is MDHEN and CDR2 SYDVKM.

This chain links TRBV28 with TRBJ1-1; 9 bases fit TRBD1. This CDR3 has 15 amino acids. V lost 5 bases to trimming and J lost 1 base; unmatched junction nucleotides: 5. Germline CDR1 reads MDHEN; CDR2 reads SYDVKM. In nucleotides, the CDR3 is TGTGCCAGCAGTAACAGGGGGCTTAGGAACACTGAAGCTTTCTTT. This sequence encodes CASSNRGLRNTEAFF.

The chain joins TRBV5-1 to TRBJ2-1; TRBD2 matches 9 bases. The CDR3 runs 15 residues. Germline V gene sequence: CDR1 SGHRS, CDR2 YFSETQ. V shed 0 bases, J shed 6 bases, and the junction held 4 bases outside the gene matches. The CDR3 is CASSLGSGSTNEQFF. The CDR3 region has the DNA TGCGCCAGCAGCTTGGGTAGCGGGAGTACCAATGAGCAGTTCTTC.

This rearrangement joins TRBV5-1 to TRBJ1-6, with 7 bases matching TRBD1. The V segment lost 4 bases and the J segment 6 bases; nucleotides outside the gene matches: 7. From germline, CDR1 is SGHRS and CDR2 YFSETQ. The CDR3 contains 15 residues. CDR3 sequence reads: CASSLEGAVNSPLHF. The CDR3 DNA reads TGCGCCAGCAGCCTGGAGGGGGCCGTTAATTCACCCCTCCACTTT.

This clone was picked up one time. The chain combines TRBV11-2 with TRBJ1-1, with TRBD1 matching 7 bases. The CDR3 extends over 13 amino acids. V was pared by 0 bases and J by 11 bases, with 6 bases of the junction left unmatched. Germline CDR1 SGHAT, CDR2 FQNNGV. The CDR3 is CASSLELQGIAFF. The CDR3 nucleotides are TGTGCCAGCAGCTTAGAGTTACAGGGGATTGCTTTCTTT.

V is TRBV6-5 and J is TRBJ1-6; possibly TRBD1 for D (6 bases). V lost 6 bases and J 8 bases, leaving 14 bases between the germline ends. Germline V gives CDR1 MNHEY, CDR2 SVGAGI. This CDR3 region has 14 residues. This chain's CDR3 is CASSTGTYYSPLHF. CDR3 DNA: TGTGCCAGCAGCACCGGGACATACTATTCACCCCTCCACTTT.